This entry lists 4 T cell receptor beta chains sequenced from one sample in a study of blood T cell repertoires in COVID-19. Libraries were prepared by immunoSEQ multiplex PCR; TCRdb keeps only in-frame clonotypes and omits some of them. The data show approximately 150,000 clones, 90% seen once. Sequenced sample: peripheral blood. The receptor set was obtained from a man in his 60s with active or convalescent COVID-19.

V usage is TRBV6-1 and J usage is TRBJ2-2; 9 bases agree with TRBD2. Germline V lookup: CDR1 MNHNS, CDR2 SASEGT. The V gene end was trimmed by 2 bases and the J gene end by 3 bases; junction bases not matched to a gene: 16. The CDR3 covers 20 residues. DNA for the CDR3: TGTGCCAGCAGTGAAAGACCGGGACTAGCCGGAGCAGAACACACCGGGGAGCTGTTTTTT. It yields the protein CASSERPGLAGAEHTGELFF.

This chain connects TRBV12-5 to TRBJ1-5; TRBD1 might be the D (6 bases). The CDR3 totals 17 residues. Germline values: CDR1 LGHNT, CDR2 FRNRAP. The V end lost 5 bases, the J end lost 2 bases, and 19 bases lay between the germline ends. The CDR3 loop is CASGPPPRPGGNQPQHF. As DNA, the CDR3 is TGTGCTAGTGGTCCCCCGCCCCGGCCAGGGGGCAATCAGCCCCAGCATTTT.

This clone was detected only once. V and J are TRBV4-1 and TRBJ1-2; 8 bases fit TRBD1. This CDR3 is built from 16 residues. Trimming removed 0 bases from V and 4 bases from J; junction bases left unmatched: 7. CDR1 and CDR2 (germline): MGHRA, YSYEKL. The CDR3 coding sequence is TGCGCCAGCAGCCAAGATTTTGGTGGACAGGGCTATGGCTACACCTTC. Translation: CASSQDFGGQGYGYTF.

The V and J genes are TRBV27 and TRBJ2-7, with D uncertain. This CDR3 contains 13 residues. Trimming took off 6 bases at V and 4 bases at J, with 13 bases between the two ends. CDR1 and CDR2 (germline): MNHEY, SMNVEV (reference sequence). The CDR3 DNA reads TGTGCCAGCAGCTCACCGCTAAAATACGAGCAGTACTTC. Amino acid sequence: CASSSPLKYEQYF.